This TCR beta chain appears in the sequencing data of a study of neurological immune-mediated disorders. TCRdb analysed the 5' RACE reads with MiXCR anew, one entry per CDR3 protein. The table has over 75,000 distinct CDR3 sequences, approximately 5.8% seen once. Indicated time point: longitudinal time-point 2. The CDR3 consists of 15 residues. The ends were cut back, 4 bases at V and 4 bases at J, with 16 bases in the middle. Germline loops: CDR1 LNHDA, CDR2 SQIVND (reference sequence). Findings of the study overall: Expanded clones shared no CDR3 amino acid sequences across subjects, suggesting private repertoires in all groups. The repertoires of 18 of 34 multiple sclerosis patients fell into one related-CDR3 cluster (a possible signature) under phylogenetic grouping.

In the case of this clonotype: Its target is not known.

Material: PBMCs. This TCR was recovered from a woman in her sixties or seventies with multiple sclerosis. The V and J genes are TRBV19 and TRBJ1-1, with D tentatively TRBD1 (6 bases). Written as DNA, the CDR3 is TGTGCCAGTAGTAATTACAGGGCGGCGGGCACTGAAGCTTTCTTT. Its translation is CASSNYRAAGTEAFF.